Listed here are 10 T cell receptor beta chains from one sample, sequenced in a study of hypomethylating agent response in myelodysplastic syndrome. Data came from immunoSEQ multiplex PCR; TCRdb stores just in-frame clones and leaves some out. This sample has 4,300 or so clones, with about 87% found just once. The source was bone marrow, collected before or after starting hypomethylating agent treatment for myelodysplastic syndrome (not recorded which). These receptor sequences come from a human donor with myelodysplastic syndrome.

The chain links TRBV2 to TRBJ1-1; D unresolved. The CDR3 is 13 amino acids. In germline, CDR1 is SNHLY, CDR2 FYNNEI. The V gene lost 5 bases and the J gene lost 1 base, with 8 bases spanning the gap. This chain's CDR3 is CASSSLENTEAFF. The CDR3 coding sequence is TGTGCCAGCAGTTCCTTAGAGAACACTGAAGCTTTCTTT.

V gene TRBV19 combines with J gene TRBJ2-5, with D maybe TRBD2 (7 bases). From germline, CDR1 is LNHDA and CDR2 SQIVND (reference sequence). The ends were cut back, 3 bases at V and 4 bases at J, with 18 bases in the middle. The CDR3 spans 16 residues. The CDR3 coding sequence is TGTGCCAGTAGTATTCGGGGAGGGGGTCGGTTAGAGACCCAGTACTTC. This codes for CASSIRGGGRLETQYF.

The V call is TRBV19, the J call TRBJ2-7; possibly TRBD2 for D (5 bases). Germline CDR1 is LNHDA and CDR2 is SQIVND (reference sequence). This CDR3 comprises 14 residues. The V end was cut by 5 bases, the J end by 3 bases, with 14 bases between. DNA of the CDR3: TGTGCCAGTAGTCCCCGAGGTCGGGGCTACGAGCAGTACTTC. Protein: CASSPRGRGYEQYF.

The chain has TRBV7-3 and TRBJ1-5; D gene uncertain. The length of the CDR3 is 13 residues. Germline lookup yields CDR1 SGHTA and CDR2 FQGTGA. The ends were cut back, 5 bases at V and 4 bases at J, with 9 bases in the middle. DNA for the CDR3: TGTGCCAGCAGCCCCGGGTCGAATCAGCCCCAGCATTTT. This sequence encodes CASSPGSNQPQHF.

The CDR3 coding sequence is TGCGCCAGCAGCGGACCACCGGGACAAGAGACCCAGTACTTC. It codes for CASSGPPGQETQYF. J is TRBJ2-5 and V is TRBV5-1, with a weak D call TRBD2 (5 bases). V was cut by 4 bases and J by 2 bases, with 12 bases left in between. Germline CDR1 is SGHRS and CDR2 is YFSETQ. The CDR3 is made up of 14 amino acids.

CDR3 protein: CASSGDSYNEQFF. CDR3 nucleotide sequence: TGCGCCAGCTCTGGGGATTCCTACAATGAGCAGTTCTTC. The chain uses TRBV10-1 and TRBJ2-1, with unresolved D. The CDR3 extends over 13 amino acids. The ends were cut back, 8 bases at V and 1 base at J, with 9 bases in the middle. CDR1 and CDR2 from the germline V gene are WNHNN and SYGVQD (reference sequence).

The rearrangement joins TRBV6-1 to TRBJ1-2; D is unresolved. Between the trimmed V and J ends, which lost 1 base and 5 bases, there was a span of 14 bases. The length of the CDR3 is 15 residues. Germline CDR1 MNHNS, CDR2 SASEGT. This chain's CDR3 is CASSEGQSQLYGYTF. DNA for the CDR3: TGTGCCAGCAGTGAAGGCCAATCGCAACTATATGGCTACACCTTC.

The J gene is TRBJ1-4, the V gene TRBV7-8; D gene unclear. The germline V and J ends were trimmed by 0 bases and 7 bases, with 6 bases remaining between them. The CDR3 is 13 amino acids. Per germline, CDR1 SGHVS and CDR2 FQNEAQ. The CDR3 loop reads CASSLAGSEKLFF. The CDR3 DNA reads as TGTGCCAGCAGCTTAGCGGGGAGTGAAAAACTGTTTTTT.

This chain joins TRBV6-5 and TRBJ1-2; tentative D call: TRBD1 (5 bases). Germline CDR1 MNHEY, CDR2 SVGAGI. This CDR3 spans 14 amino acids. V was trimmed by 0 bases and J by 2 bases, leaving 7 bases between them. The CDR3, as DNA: TGTGCCAGCAGTTACTCTCGGACAAACTATGGCTACACCTTC. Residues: CASSYSRTNYGYTF.

The CDR3 protein is CASSLSGAGTGELFF. The CDR3, as DNA: TGTGCCAGCAGCTTATCCGGGGCGGGGACCGGGGAGCTGTTTTTT. This chain uses TRBV7-8 with TRBJ2-2; D possibly corresponds to TRBD2 (6 bases). Germline V lookup: CDR1 SGHVS, CDR2 FQNEAQ. V was clipped by 2 bases and J by 5 bases, with 12 bases between them. CDR3 length equals 15 residues.